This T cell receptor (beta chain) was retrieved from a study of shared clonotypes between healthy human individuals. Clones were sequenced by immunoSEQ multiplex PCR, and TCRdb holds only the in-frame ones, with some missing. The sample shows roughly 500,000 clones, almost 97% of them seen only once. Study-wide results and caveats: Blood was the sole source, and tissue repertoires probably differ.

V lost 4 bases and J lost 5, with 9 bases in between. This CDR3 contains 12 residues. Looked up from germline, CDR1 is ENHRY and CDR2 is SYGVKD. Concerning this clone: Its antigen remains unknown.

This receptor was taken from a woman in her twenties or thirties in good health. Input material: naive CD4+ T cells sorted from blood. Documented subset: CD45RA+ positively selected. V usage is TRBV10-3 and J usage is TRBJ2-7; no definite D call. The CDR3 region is CAISVLADEQYF. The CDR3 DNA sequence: TGTGCCATCAGTGTATTGGCGGACGAGCAGTACTTC.